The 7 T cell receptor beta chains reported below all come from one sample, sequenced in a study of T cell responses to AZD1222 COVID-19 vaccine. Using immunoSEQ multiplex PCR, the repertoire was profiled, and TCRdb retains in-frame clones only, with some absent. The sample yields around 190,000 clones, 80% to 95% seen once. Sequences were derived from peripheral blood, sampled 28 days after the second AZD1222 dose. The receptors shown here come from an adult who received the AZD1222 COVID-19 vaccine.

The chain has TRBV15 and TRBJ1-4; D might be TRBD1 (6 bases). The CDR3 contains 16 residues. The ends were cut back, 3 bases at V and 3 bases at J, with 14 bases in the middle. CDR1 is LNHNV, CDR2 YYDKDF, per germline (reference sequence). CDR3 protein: CATSSSQGWANEKLFF. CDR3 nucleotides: TGTGCCACCAGCAGTTCCCAGGGGTGGGCTAATGAAAAACTGTTTTTT. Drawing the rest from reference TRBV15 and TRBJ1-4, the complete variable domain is DAMVIQNPRYQVTQFGKPVTLSCSQTLNHNVMYWYQQKSSQAPKLLFHYYDKDFNNEADTPDNFQSRRPNTSFCFLDIRSPGLGDTAMYLCATSSSQGWANEKLFFGSGTQLSVL.

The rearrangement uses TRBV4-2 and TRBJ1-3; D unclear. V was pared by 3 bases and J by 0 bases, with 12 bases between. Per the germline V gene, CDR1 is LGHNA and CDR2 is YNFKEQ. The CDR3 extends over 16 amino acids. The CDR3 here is CASSQIGETSGNTIYF. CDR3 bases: TGTGCCAGCAGCCAGATAGGAGAGACCTCTGGAAACACCATATATTTT.

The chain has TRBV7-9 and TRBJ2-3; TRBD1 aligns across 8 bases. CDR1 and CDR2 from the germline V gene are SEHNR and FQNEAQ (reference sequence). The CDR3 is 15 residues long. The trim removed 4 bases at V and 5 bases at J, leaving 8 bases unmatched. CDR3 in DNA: TGTGCCAGCAGCTCCATAGCAGGGGGCCGAGATACGCAGTATTTT. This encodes CASSSIAGGRDTQYF.

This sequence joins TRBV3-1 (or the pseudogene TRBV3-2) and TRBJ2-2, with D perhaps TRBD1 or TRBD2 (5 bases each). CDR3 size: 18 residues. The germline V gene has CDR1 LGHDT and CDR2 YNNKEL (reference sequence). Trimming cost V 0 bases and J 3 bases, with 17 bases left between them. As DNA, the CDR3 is TGTGCCAGCAGCCAAGATGGGTGGGGACGGCGGTACACCGGGGAGCTGTTTTTT. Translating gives CASSQDGWGRRYTGELFF.

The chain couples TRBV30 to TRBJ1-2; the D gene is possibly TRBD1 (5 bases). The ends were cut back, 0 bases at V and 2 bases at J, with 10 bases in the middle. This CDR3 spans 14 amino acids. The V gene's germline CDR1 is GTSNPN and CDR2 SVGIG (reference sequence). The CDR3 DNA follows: TGTGCCTGGAGTGTACTTTACAGGAACTATGGCTACACCTTC. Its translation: CAWSVLYRNYGYTF.

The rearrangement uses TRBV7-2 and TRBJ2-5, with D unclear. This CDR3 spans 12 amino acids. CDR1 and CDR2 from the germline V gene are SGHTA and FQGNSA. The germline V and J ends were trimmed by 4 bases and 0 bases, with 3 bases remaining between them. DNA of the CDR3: TGTGCCAGCAGCTCGTACCAAGAGACCCAGTACTTC. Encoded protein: CASSSYQETQYF.

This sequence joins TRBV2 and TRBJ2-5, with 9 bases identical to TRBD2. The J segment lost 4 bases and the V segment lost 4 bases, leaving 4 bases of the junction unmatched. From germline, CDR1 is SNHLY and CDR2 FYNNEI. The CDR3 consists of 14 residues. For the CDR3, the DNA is TGTGCCAGCAGTGCAGCGGGAGGCCGAGAGACCCAGTACTTC. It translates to CASSAAGGRETQYF.